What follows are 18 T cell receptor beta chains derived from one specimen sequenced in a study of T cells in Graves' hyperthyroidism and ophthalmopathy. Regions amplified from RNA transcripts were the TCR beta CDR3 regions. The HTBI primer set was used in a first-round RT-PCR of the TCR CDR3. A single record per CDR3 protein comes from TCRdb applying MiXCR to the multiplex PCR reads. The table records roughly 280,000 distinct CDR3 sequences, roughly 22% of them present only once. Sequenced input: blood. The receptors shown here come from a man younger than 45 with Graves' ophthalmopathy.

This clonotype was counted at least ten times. CDR3 DNA: TGTGCCAGCAGTGAAGGGGTGGCCAGCTTAAACTATGGCTACACCTTC. Amino acids: CASSEGVASLNYGYTF. This chain links TRBV2 with TRBJ1-2; D remains unclear. This CDR3 region has 16 residues. Germline CDR1 and CDR2: SNHLY and FYNNEI. V shed 1 base and J shed 2 bases, with 14 bases lying between them.

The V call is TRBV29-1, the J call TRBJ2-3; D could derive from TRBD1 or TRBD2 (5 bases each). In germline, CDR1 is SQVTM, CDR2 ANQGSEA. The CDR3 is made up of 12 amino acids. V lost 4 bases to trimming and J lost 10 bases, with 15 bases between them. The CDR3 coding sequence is TGCAGCGTTGTCCCCTTAATGGGACCGCAGTATTTT. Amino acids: CSVVPLMGPQYF.

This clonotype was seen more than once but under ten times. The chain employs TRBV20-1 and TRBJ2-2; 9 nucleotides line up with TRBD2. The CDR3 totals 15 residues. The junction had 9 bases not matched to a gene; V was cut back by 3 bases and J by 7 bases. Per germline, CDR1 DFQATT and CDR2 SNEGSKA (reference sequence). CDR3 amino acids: CSASNRGRANGELFF. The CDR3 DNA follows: TGCAGTGCTAGTAACCGCGGGAGGGCCAACGGGGAGCTGTTTTTT.

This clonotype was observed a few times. The chain's CDR3 is CASSPGLGANTGELFF. The CDR3 nucleotides read TGCGCCAGCAGCCCCGGACTAGGAGCGAACACCGGGGAGCTGTTTTTT. This chain links TRBV5-1 with TRBJ2-2, with 7 bases that match TRBD2. CDR3 length equals 16 residues. The ends lost 4 bases at V and 0 bases at J; junction bases unmatched: 6. From germline, CDR1 is SGHRS and CDR2 YFSETQ.

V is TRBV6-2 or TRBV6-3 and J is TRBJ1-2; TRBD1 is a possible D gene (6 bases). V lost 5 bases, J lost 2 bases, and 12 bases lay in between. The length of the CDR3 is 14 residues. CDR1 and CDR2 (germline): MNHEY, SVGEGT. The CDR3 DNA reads TGTGCCAGCAGTCAAGGACAGTACAACTATGGCTACACCTTC. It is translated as CASSQGQYNYGYTF.

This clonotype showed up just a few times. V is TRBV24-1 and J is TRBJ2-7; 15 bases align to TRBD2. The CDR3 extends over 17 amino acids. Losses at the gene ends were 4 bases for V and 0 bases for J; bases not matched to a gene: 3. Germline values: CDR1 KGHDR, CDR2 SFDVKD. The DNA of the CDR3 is TGTGCCACCAGTGAGCGGACTAGCGGGAGGGGCTCCTACGAGCAGTACTTC. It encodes CATSERTSGRGSYEQYF.

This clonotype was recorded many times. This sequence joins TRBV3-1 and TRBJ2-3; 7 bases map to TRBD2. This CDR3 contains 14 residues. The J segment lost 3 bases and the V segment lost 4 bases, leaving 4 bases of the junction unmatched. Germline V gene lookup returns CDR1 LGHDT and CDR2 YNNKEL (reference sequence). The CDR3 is CASSPARETDTQYF. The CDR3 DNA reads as TGTGCCAGCAGCCCCGCGCGGGAGACAGATACGCAGTATTTT.

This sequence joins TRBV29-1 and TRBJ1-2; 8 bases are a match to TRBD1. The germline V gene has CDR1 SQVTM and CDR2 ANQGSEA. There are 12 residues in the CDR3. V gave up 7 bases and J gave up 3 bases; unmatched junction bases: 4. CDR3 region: CSAVQGDYGYTF. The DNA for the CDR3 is TGCAGCGCCGTACAGGGGGACTATGGCTACACCTTC.

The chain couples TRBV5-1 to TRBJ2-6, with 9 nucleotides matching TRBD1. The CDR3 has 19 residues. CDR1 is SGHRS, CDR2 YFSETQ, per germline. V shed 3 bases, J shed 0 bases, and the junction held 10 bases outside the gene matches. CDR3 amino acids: CASSSPLGTGNSGANVLTF. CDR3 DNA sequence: TGCGCCAGCAGCTCCCCCTTAGGGACAGGGAACTCTGGGGCCAACGTCCTGACTTTC. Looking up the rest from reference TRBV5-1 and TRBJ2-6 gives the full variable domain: KAGVTQTPRYLIKTRGQQVTLSCSPISGHRSVSWYQQTPGQGLQFLFEYFSETQRNKGNFPGRFSGRQFSNSRSEMNVSTLELGDSALYLCASSSPLGTGNSGANVLTFGAGSRLTVL.

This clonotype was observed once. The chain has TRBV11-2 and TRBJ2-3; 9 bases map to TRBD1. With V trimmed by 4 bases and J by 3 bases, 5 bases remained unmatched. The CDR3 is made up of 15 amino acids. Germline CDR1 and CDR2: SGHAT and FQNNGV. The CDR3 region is CASSSLGTGTDTQYF. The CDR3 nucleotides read TGTGCCAGCAGCTCCCTCGGGACAGGGACAGATACGCAGTATTTT.

CDR3 sequence (DNA): TGTGCCAGCAGCTTACAGGCGGGGCCCACAGATACGCAGTATTTT. Protein sequence: CASSLQAGPTDTQYF. V usage is TRBV7-3 and J usage is TRBJ2-3, with a tentative D call TRBD2 (6 bases). Germline loops: CDR1 SGHTA, CDR2 FQGTGA. The ends were cut back, 2 bases at V and 2 bases at J, with 11 bases in the middle. This CDR3 comprises 15 residues.

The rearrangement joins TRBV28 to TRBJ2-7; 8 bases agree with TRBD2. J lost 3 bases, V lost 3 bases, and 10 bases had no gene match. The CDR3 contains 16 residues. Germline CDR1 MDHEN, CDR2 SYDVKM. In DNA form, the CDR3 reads TGTGCCAGCAGTTTTAATGTAGGGCGGGAGGACTACGAGCAGTACTTC. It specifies CASSFNVGREDYEQYF.

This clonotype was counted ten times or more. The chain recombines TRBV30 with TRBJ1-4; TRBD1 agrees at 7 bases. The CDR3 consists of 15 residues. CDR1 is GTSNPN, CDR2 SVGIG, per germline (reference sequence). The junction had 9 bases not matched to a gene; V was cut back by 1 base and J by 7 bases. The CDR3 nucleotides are TGTGCCTGGAGTGCGACAGGGTCCCCCGCTGAAAAACTGTTTTTT. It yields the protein CAWSATGSPAEKLFF.

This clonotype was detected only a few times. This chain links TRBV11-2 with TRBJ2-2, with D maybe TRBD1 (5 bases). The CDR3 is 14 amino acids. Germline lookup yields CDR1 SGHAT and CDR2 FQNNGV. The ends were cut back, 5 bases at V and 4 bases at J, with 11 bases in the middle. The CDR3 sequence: CASSVRQFTGELFF. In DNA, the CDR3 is TGTGCCAGCAGCGTACGACAGTTCACCGGGGAGCTGTTTTTT.

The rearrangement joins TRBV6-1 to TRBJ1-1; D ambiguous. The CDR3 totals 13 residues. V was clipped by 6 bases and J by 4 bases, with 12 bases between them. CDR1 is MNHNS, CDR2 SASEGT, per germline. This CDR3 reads CASRPGRATEAFF. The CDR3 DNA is TGTGCCAGCAGACCCGGACGCGCCACTGAAGCTTTCTTT.

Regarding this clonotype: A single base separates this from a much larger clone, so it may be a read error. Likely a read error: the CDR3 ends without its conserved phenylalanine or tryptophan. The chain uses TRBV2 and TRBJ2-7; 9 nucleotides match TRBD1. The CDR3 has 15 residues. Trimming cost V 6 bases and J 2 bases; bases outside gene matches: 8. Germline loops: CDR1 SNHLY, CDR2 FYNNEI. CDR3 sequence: CASRETRDRAYEQYS. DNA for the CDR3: TGTGCCAGCAGAGAAACCCGGGACAGGGCCTACGAGCAGTACTCC.

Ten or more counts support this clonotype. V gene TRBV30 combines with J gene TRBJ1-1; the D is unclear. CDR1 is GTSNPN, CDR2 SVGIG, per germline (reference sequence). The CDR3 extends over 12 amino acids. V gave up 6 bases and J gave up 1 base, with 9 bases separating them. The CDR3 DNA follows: TGTGCCTGTGGACGGACGAACACTGAAGCTTTCTTT. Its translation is CACGRTNTEAFF.

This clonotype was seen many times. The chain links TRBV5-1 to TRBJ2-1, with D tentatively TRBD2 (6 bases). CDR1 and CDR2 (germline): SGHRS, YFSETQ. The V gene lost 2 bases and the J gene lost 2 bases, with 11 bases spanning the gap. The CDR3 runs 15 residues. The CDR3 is CASSFGGATYNEQFF. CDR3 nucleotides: TGCGCCAGCAGCTTTGGCGGGGCTACCTACAATGAGCAGTTCTTC.